Each of the 32 T cell receptor beta chains below was sequenced from the same sample in a study of vaccination and CD4 T cells after COVID-19. For these TCRs, the target antigens are not known. Oncomine TCR Beta short-read sequencing was applied to DNA from cultured CD4+ T cells. TCRdb reprocessed the PCR reads via MiXCR and lists one record per CDR3 protein. The data show some 16,000 distinct CDR3 sequences, with 40% to 65% seen just once and around 20% held by the top ten. The sample's time point: late sampling 161 to 241 days after vaccination in three convalescent patients. Indicated treatment: roughly nine-day PBMC culture with coronavirus spike peptide pools or control peptides (ViraFEST assay). The source was CD4+ T cells from blood, cultured in vitro, collected about 7 months after SARS-CoV-2 vaccination. These receptors all stem from a human donor who had recovered from COVID-19.

This clonotype was seen only a few times. J is TRBJ1-2 and V is TRBV20-1, with D possibly being TRBD1 (5 bases). The germline V and J ends were trimmed by 6 bases and 9 bases, with 23 bases remaining between them. This CDR3 region has 14 residues. Germline CDR1 is DFQATT and CDR2 is SNEGSKA (reference sequence). CDR3 region: CSALTGLKGGSYTF. CDR3 DNA sequence: TGCAGTGCGCTAACGGGACTCAAGGGCGGGAGCTACACCTTC.

This clonotype has just a few counts. The chain carries TRBV7-2 and TRBJ2-3; 9 nucleotides align to TRBD1. V shed 1 base and J 4 bases; nucleotides not matched to a gene: 12. Looked up from germline, CDR1 is SGHTA and CDR2 is FQGNSA. This CDR3 comprises 18 residues. CDR3 DNA sequence: TGTGCCAGCAGCTTAGAAATATCCGGACAGGGGATCGCAGATACGCAGTATTTT. Its protein product is CASSLEISGQGIADTQYF.

The sample holds a few counts of this clonotype. V is TRBV6-1 and J is TRBJ2-7; D gene unclear. V dropped 5 bases and J dropped 7 bases, with 15 bases sitting between them. CDR1 is MNHNS and CDR2 is SASEGT in the germline V gene. The CDR3 spans 13 residues. This CDR3 is CASSPAGFGEQYF. CDR3 bases: TGTGCCAGCAGTCCCGCCGGGTTCGGGGAGCAGTACTTC.

This clonotype has a handful of counts. The CDR3 loop reads CASSLSLAETGIGEYF. The CDR3 region has the DNA TGTGCCAGCAGCTTAAGTCTAGCCGAGACAGGGATAGGGGAGTACTTC. The chain joins TRBV11-2 to TRBJ2-7, with 7 bases aligning to TRBD1. The V and J ends lost 2 bases and 11 bases, in that order; junction bases with no gene match: 18. The germline V gene encodes CDR1 SGHAT and CDR2 FQNNGV. CDR3 length: 16 amino acids.

The chain joins TRBV20-1 to TRBJ2-1; TRBD2 agrees at 11 bases. The V and J ends lost 3 bases and 0 bases, in that order; junction bases with no gene match: 4. Germline V gene lookup returns CDR1 DFQATT and CDR2 SNEGSKA (reference sequence). The CDR3 extends over 16 amino acids. CDR3 residues: CSASAGLAGSYNEQFF. DNA for the CDR3: TGCAGTGCTAGCGCTGGACTAGCGGGCTCCTACAATGAGCAGTTCTTC.

The CDR3 DNA sequence: TGTGCCAGCAGCTTTTTCTCTGACACTGAAGCTTTCTTT. As protein: CASSFFSDTEAFF. The V gene is TRBV7-2, the J gene TRBJ1-1; D not certain. The V gene lost 3 bases and the J gene lost 3 bases, with 8 bases spanning the gap. The CDR3 contains 13 residues. The V gene's germline CDR1 is SGHTA and CDR2 FQGNSA.

Only one count was recorded for this clonotype. V and J are TRBV20-1 and TRBJ1-1; D is perhaps TRBD1 (6 bases). Germline loops: CDR1 DFQATT, CDR2 SNEGSKA (reference sequence). The CDR3 covers 13 residues. V was pared by 6 bases and J by 3 bases, with 14 bases between. As DNA, the CDR3 is TGCAGTGCGAGACAGGATCTGGACACTGAAGCTTTCTTT. Protein: CSARQDLDTEAFF.

This clonotype turned up a few times. The V gene is TRBV30, the J gene TRBJ2-5; D not resolved. The V and J ends lost 4 bases and 4 bases respectively, with 10 bases between them. Germline V gene lookup returns CDR1 GTSNPN and CDR2 SVGIG (reference sequence). The CDR3 spans 12 residues. In DNA, the CDR3 is TGTGCCTGGACAGGCGTCGGAGAGACCCAGTACTTC. This translates into CAWTGVGETQYF.

This clonotype came up a few times. The genes are TRBV20-1 and TRBJ2-2; 9 bases match TRBD1. The V segment lost 1 base and the J segment 5 bases; nucleotides outside the gene matches: 8. The CDR3 totals 16 residues. Germline CDR1 reads DFQATT; CDR2 reads SNEGSKA (reference sequence). The CDR3 is CSARGPGQGGTGELFF. The CDR3 DNA sequence: TGCAGTGCTAGAGGGCCGGGACAGGGAGGTACCGGGGAGCTGTTTTTT.

The J gene is TRBJ1-1, the V gene TRBV6-1; TRBD1 matches at 10 bases. The germline V gene encodes CDR1 MNHNS and CDR2 SASEGT. This CDR3 contains 15 residues. J was trimmed by 4 bases and V by 3 bases; bases with no gene match: 5. DNA of the CDR3: TGTGCCAGCAGTGAGGACAGGGGGTTGGGCACTGAAGCTTTCTTT. Translation gives CASSEDRGLGTEAFF.

V usage is TRBV19 and J usage is TRBJ2-7; D may correspond to TRBD1 or TRBD2 (5 bases each). V lost 6 bases, J lost 2 bases, and 11 bases lay in between. The CDR3 consists of 13 residues. The germline V gene has CDR1 LNHDA and CDR2 SQIVND (reference sequence). The CDR3 here is CASRGTDAYEQYF. The CDR3 nucleotides read TGTGCCAGTAGGGGGACCGACGCCTACGAGCAGTACTTC.

CDR3 residues: CASKGSYNSPLHF. In nucleotides, the CDR3 is TGTGCCAGCAAAGGCAGCTATAATTCACCCCTCCACTTT. The chain is built from TRBV28 and TRBJ1-6; D gene ambiguous. The CDR3 loop spans 13 amino acids. V was trimmed by 7 bases and J by 3 bases, leaving 7 bases between them. The germline V gene encodes CDR1 MDHEN and CDR2 SYDVKM.

This chain connects TRBV7-3 to TRBJ2-3, with a tentative D call TRBD2 (6 bases). Germline V gene lookup returns CDR1 SGHTA and CDR2 FQGTGA. This CDR3 has 13 amino acids. V shed 6 bases and J shed 5 bases, with 12 bases lying between them. The CDR3 protein is CASSQTSVDTQYF. The CDR3 coding sequence is TGTGCCAGCAGTCAGACTAGTGTAGATACGCAGTATTTT.

The chain uses TRBV7-3 and TRBJ1-1; D may be TRBD1 (5 bases). This CDR3 is built from 15 residues. Trimming cost V 4 bases and J 4 bases, with 16 bases left between them. Germline loops: CDR1 SGHTA, CDR2 FQGTGA. This CDR3 is CASSYQGAGSTEAFF. CDR3 nucleotides: TGTGCCAGCAGCTATCAGGGTGCAGGTAGCACTGAAGCTTTCTTT.

The chain combines TRBV2 with TRBJ1-2; D may be TRBD1 (5 bases). The CDR3 loop spans 12 amino acids. The V end lost 2 bases, the J end lost 5 bases, and 6 bases lay between the germline ends. CDR1 SNHLY and CDR2 FYNNEI come from the germline V gene. As DNA, the CDR3 is TGTGCCAGCAGTGAACAGGGATATGGCTACACCTTC. It encodes CASSEQGYGYTF.

Only a few counts were recorded for this clonotype. The DNA of the CDR3 is TGTGCCAGCAGTCTAAGCGGGGGGGCCGGGGAGACCCAGTACTTC. Protein sequence: CASSLSGGAGETQYF. V is TRBV7-9 and J is TRBJ2-5; 10 nucleotides align to TRBD2. Per germline, CDR1 SEHNR and CDR2 FQNEAQ (reference sequence). V dropped 6 bases and J dropped 5; count of bases not matched to a gene: 9. The CDR3 runs 15 residues. The whole variable domain, filled in from reference TRBV7-9 and TRBJ2-5, reads DTGVSQNPRHKITKRGQNVTFRCDPISEHNRLYWYRQTLGQGPEFLTYFQNEAQLEKSRLLSDRFSAERPKGSFSTLEIQRTEQGDSAMYLCASSLSGGAGETQYFGPGTRLLVL.

This chain uses TRBV11-1 with TRBJ2-3; possible D gene TRBD2, 6 bases. The CDR3 has 14 amino acids. CDR1 and CDR2 from the germline V gene are SGHAT and FQDESV (reference sequence). Trimming cost V 5 bases and J 3 bases, with 12 bases left between them. The CDR3 DNA reads as TGTGCCAGCAGCAATGGGGGGTTGACAGATACGCAGTATTTT. It yields the protein CASSNGGLTDTQYF. The variable domain in full, completed from reference TRBV11-1 and TRBJ2-3, reads EAEVAQSPRYKITEKSQAVAFWCDPISGHATLYWYRQILGQGPELLVQFQDESVVDDSQLPKDRFSAERLKGVDSTLKIQPAELGDSAMYLCASSNGGLTDTQYFGPGTRLTVL.

This clonotype has more than one count but fewer than ten. The V and J genes are TRBV7-2 and TRBJ2-7; D could derive from TRBD1 or TRBD2 (6 bases each). Per germline, CDR1 SGHTA and CDR2 FQGNSA. This CDR3 has 17 amino acids. With 1 base removed from V and 0 bases from J, the gap between germline ends came to 16 bases. The CDR3 DNA reads as TGTGCCAGCAGCTTAGAGGGGGGACTGATAAGCTCCTACGAGCAGTACTTC. This codes for CASSLEGGLISSYEQYF.

The chain links TRBV20-1 to TRBJ2-2; D is tentatively TRBD1 or TRBD2 (7 bases each). Germline CDR1 and CDR2: DFQATT and SNEGSKA (reference sequence). Deletions cut 3 bases from V and 6 bases from J, with 14 bases between. CDR3 length: 14 amino acids. The CDR3 nucleotides are TGCAGTGCTAGGGGAGGGGGCTATGCCGGGGAGCTGTTTTTT. Protein sequence: CSARGGGYAGELFF.

V usage is TRBV5-4 and J usage is TRBJ1-6; D call uncertain. CDR3 length equals 14 residues. Germline CDR1 reads SGHNT; CDR2 reads YYREEE (reference sequence). V was pared by 2 bases and J by 8 bases, with 11 bases between. The CDR3 DNA is TGTGCCAGCAGCTTCGGGCGCGGTTATTCACCCCTCCACTTT. Translating it yields CASSFGRGYSPLHF.

The chain uses TRBV7-9 and TRBJ2-3, with D unclear. V gave up 0 bases and J gave up 4 bases, with 5 bases separating them. CDR1 is SEHNR, CDR2 FQNEAQ, per germline (reference sequence). This CDR3 spans 13 amino acids. This CDR3 is CASSLAGADTQYF. As DNA, the CDR3 is TGTGCCAGCAGCTTAGCCGGCGCAGATACGCAGTATTTT.

This clonotype is medium-sized within its sample. J is TRBJ2-3 and V is TRBV11-2; possibly TRBD2 for D (6 bases). Trimming left V 7 bases short and J 3 bases short, with 14 bases between. The CDR3 covers 14 residues. The germline gives CDR1 SGHAT, CDR2 FQNNGV. CDR3 DNA sequence: TGTGCCAGCAAAATCACGCGGGGTACAGATACGCAGTATTTT. Translated, it gives CASKITRGTDTQYF.

The J gene is TRBJ1-1, the V gene TRBV7-2; 7 bases fit TRBD1. The CDR3 totals 14 residues. The germline V gene has CDR1 SGHTA and CDR2 FQGNSA. The junction had 10 bases not matched to a gene; V was cut back by 8 bases and J by 4 bases. The CDR3 DNA reads TGTGCCAGCCTCCCCGGGAACAGGGGCACTGAAGCTTTCTTT. It translates to CASLPGNRGTEAFF.

The chain links TRBV20-1 to TRBJ2-7; 11 bases match TRBD2. CDR1 and CDR2 from the germline V gene are DFQATT and SNEGSKA (reference sequence). V gave up 3 bases and J gave up 5 bases; unmatched junction bases: 9. The CDR3 extends over 15 amino acids. This CDR3 reads CSASQVAGGTHEQYF. CDR3 DNA sequence: TGCAGTGCTAGTCAAGTAGCGGGAGGGACCCACGAGCAGTACTTC.

The chain joins TRBV2 to TRBJ2-7, with D unclear. V shed 8 bases and J shed 2 bases, with 10 bases lying between them. Germline-derived CDR1 and CDR2 are SNHLY and FYNNEI. The CDR3 is 12 amino acids. CDR3 nucleotides: TGTGCCAGCTCCGGACGGACCTACGAGCAGTACTTC. It specifies CASSGRTYEQYF.

This clonotype is medium-sized (0.01 to 0.1%). The genes are TRBV5-1 and TRBJ2-5; D possibly corresponds to TRBD1 (6 bases). V was clipped by 1 base and J by 4 bases, with 14 bases between them. Germline lookup yields CDR1 SGHRS and CDR2 YFSETQ. The CDR3 sequence is 15 residues long. The CDR3 DNA reads as TGCGCCAGCAGCTTGAGACAGGACTTTGGAGAGACCCAGTACTTC. It is translated as CASSLRQDFGETQYF.

The chain links TRBV6-4 to TRBJ2-7; D is perhaps TRBD1 (5 bases). The CDR3 runs to 15 residues. Trimming removed 3 bases at V and 6 bases at J, with 18 bases between. Germline lookup yields CDR1 MRHNA and CDR2 SNTAGT. DNA for the CDR3: TGTGCCAGCAGTGAGGGCCCCCCAGGGTCGGGCGAGCAGTACTTC. It is translated as CASSEGPPGSGEQYF.

The V call is TRBV6-1, the J call TRBJ2-4, with 7 nucleotides matching TRBD1. CDR3 length: 13 residues. Germline V lookup: CDR1 MNHNS, CDR2 SASEGT. The ends lost 6 bases at V and 8 bases at J; junction bases unmatched: 7. DNA for the CDR3: TGTGCCAGCAGAAACAGGGGCTCGCACATTCAGTACTTC. Its translation: CASRNRGSHIQYF.

This chain connects TRBV20-1 to TRBJ2-5; 8 bases align to TRBD1. Germline CDR1 reads DFQATT; CDR2 reads SNEGSKA (reference sequence). J was trimmed by 5 bases and V by 0 bases; bases with no gene match: 5. The CDR3 extends over 14 amino acids. CDR3: CSARDRTGWETQYF. In DNA, the CDR3 is TGCAGTGCTAGAGACCGGACAGGGTGGGAGACCCAGTACTTC.

The chain uses TRBV20-1 and TRBJ2-3, with D uncertain. Germline-derived CDR1 and CDR2 are DFQATT and SNEGSKA (reference sequence). The CDR3 loop spans 10 amino acids. V was clipped by 6 bases and J by 9 bases, with 10 bases between them. The DNA for the CDR3 is TGCAGTGCCCTACGTAACACGCAGTATTTT. This encodes CSALRNTQYF.

The V and J genes are TRBV12-3 or TRBV12-4 and TRBJ1-2, with 7 bases fitting TRBD1. The CDR3 consists of 13 residues. The V segment lost 6 bases and the J segment 5 bases; nucleotides outside the gene matches: 6. CDR3 in amino acids: CASSATGRYGYTF. The CDR3 bases are TGTGCCAGCAGCGCGACAGGGCGATATGGCTACACCTTC.

The chain combines TRBV6-1 with TRBJ1-6, with D hard to call. The CDR3 length is 17 residues. V was cut by 6 bases and J by 0 bases, with 15 bases left in between. Germline V gene sequence: CDR1 MNHNS, CDR2 SASEGT. CDR3 in amino acids: CASRFRAIDSYNSPLHF. As DNA, the CDR3 is TGTGCCAGCAGGTTCCGGGCCATAGACTCCTATAATTCACCCCTCCACTTT.